The 12 T cell receptor beta chains given below trace back to one sample, sequenced in a study of T-cell memory formation after mild COVID-19. TCRdb used MiXCR to reprocess the 5' RACE reads, holding one entry per CDR3 protein. This sample has more than 250,000 distinct CDR3 sequences, with 15% to 20% found just once. The specimen sequenced was PBMCs or a T cell subset sorted from them (not recorded which). These receptors were taken from a man younger than 35 who had mild COVID-19 (a few samples of this study predate the infection). Cell type and time point are not known.

This clonotype came up a few times. This chain uses TRBV5-1 with TRBJ1-2, with a weak D call TRBD1 (6 bases). Trimming cost V 0 bases and J 6 bases, with 12 bases left between them. Per the germline V gene, CDR1 is SGHRS and CDR2 is YFSETQ. The CDR3 totals 14 residues. The CDR3 DNA reads TGCGCCAGCAGCTTGGCCTGGACAGCACATGGCTACACCTTC. As protein: CASSLAWTAHGYTF.

This clonotype was detected many times. This chain links TRBV12-3 or TRBV12-4 with TRBJ1-5, with 8 bases fitting TRBD1. The V gene end was trimmed by 7 bases and the J gene end by 3 bases; junction bases not matched to a gene: 5. This CDR3 comprises 14 residues. The chain's CDR3 is CASNRQGPNQPQHF. The CDR3 coding sequence is TGTGCCAGCAATCGACAGGGGCCCAATCAGCCCCAGCATTTT.

This clonotype was counted ten times or more. The V call is TRBV5-1, the J call TRBJ2-2, with D possibly TRBD1 on 5 matching bases. The CDR3 runs 15 residues. The V end was cut by 0 bases, the J end by 1 base, with 7 bases between. The germline V gene encodes CDR1 SGHRS and CDR2 YFSETQ. The CDR3 DNA sequence: TGCGCCAGCAGCTTGGGTCAGGGGAACACCGGGGAGCTGTTTTTT. Protein: CASSLGQGNTGELFF. The whole variable domain, remainder taken from reference TRBV5-1 and TRBJ2-2, is KAGVTQTPRYLIKTRGQQVTLSCSPISGHRSVSWYQQTPGQGLQFLFEYFSETQRNKGNFPGRFSGRQFSNSRSEMNVSTLELGDSALYLCASSLGQGNTGELFFGEGSRLTVL.

This clonotype was seen many times. The chain employs TRBV5-5 and TRBJ2-7; perhaps TRBD2 as D (5 bases). CDR1 SGHKS and CDR2 YYEKEE come from the germline V gene (reference sequence). With 2 bases removed from V and 3 bases from J, the gap between germline ends came to 6 bases. The CDR3 consists of 12 residues. The CDR3 coding sequence is TGTGCCAGCAGCTTCGGAGGCTACGAGCAGTACTTC. As protein: CASSFGGYEQYF.

This clonotype showed up just a few times. The chain combines TRBV6-2 or TRBV6-3 with TRBJ2-5; 8 bases are shared with TRBD1. This CDR3 spans 14 amino acids. Unmatched junction bases numbered 6, after V lost 5 bases and J lost 4 bases. Germline V gene lookup returns CDR1 MNHEY and CDR2 SVGEGT. The CDR3 is CASSTRDRGETQYF. The CDR3 DNA reads TGTGCCAGCAGTACCCGAGACAGGGGAGAGACCCAGTACTTC.

The V gene is TRBV7-8, the J gene TRBJ2-7, with D perhaps matching TRBD1 or TRBD2 (6 bases each). From germline, CDR1 is SGHVS and CDR2 FQNEAQ. The CDR3 consists of 14 residues. The V end was cut by 2 bases, the J end by 6 bases, with 14 bases between. In DNA, the CDR3 is TGTGCCAGCAGCTTAAGGGGGGCGGTGAGCGAGCAGTACTTC. Encoded protein: CASSLRGAVSEQYF.

This clonotype has more than one count but fewer than ten. The V and J genes are TRBV5-1 and TRBJ2-5, with TRBD1 identical over 8 bases. The CDR3 runs to 15 residues. CDR1 SGHRS and CDR2 YFSETQ come from the germline V gene. J lost 0 bases, V lost 3 bases, and 4 bases had no gene match. Written as DNA, the CDR3 is TGCGCCAGCAGCTGGGGGACAGGTCACCAAGAGACCCAGTACTTC. Amino acid sequence: CASSWGTGHQETQYF.

This clonotype was observed a few times. The chain uses TRBV5-4 and TRBJ1-2, with 7 bases identical to TRBD1. Germline loops: CDR1 SGHNT, CDR2 YYREEE (reference sequence). V trimming: 4 bases; J trimming: 8 bases; junction bases outside the gene matches: 8. The CDR3 extends over 13 amino acids. This CDR3 reads CASSPDRDSGYTF. CDR3 coding DNA: TGTGCCAGCAGCCCCGACAGGGACTCGGGCTACACCTTC. Full variable domain (remainder filled in from reference TRBV5-4 and TRBJ1-2): ETGVTQSPTHLIKTRGQQVTLRCSSQSGHNTVSWYQQALGQGPQFIFQYYREEENGRGNFPPRFSGLQFPNYSSELNVNALELDDSALYLCASSPDRDSGYTFGSGTRLTVV.

V and J are TRBV7-8 and TRBJ2-1, with a weak D call TRBD2 (8 bases). CDR1 and CDR2 from the germline V gene are SGHVS and FQNEAQ. This CDR3 spans 15 amino acids. V lost 5 bases and J 9 bases, leaving 20 bases between the germline ends. CDR3 in amino acids: CASSPGQASGGEQFF. CDR3 coding DNA: TGTGCCAGCAGCCCCGGACAGGCCAGCGGGGGTGAGCAGTTCTTC.

There are many counts of this clonotype. The J gene is TRBJ2-3, the V gene TRBV4-1; 11 bases are shared with TRBD2. Germline V CDR1 and CDR2: MGHRA, YSYEKL. V was pared by 0 bases and J by 11 bases, with 10 bases of the junction left unmatched. CDR3 length: 16 residues. In DNA form, the CDR3 reads TGCGCCAGCAGCCAAGAAAATCGGCTAGCGGGGGGCGGGCAGTATTTT. Protein sequence: CASSQENRLAGGGQYF.

This clonotype was counted many times. At one end, the junction sequence differs from germline, possibly due to a read error. V and J are TRBV7-9 and TRBJ1-1; D remains unclear. The CDR3 has 12 amino acids. CDR1 and CDR2 from the germline V gene are SEHNR and FQNEAQ (reference sequence). CDR3 loop: CASSLVNTEAFF. The CDR3 nucleotides are TGCGCCAGCAGCTTGGTCAACACTGAAGCTTTCTTT.

The sample holds a few counts of this clonotype. The chain has TRBV7-8 and TRBJ2-5, with 8 bases fitting TRBD2. Germline loops: CDR1 SGHVS, CDR2 FQNEAQ. The CDR3 is 18 amino acids. Trimming cost V 3 bases and J 4 bases; bases outside gene matches: 16. The CDR3 bases are TGTGCCAGCAGCTTTCGATGGCGGGGGGCTACTAGCGCAGAGACCCAGTACTTC. Translation: CASSFRWRGATSAETQYF.